This TCR beta chain originates from a study of blood T cell repertoires in COVID-19 (dated by TCRdb to the early 2020s). As for the study more broadly: Samples from collaborators originated in the United States, Italy and Spain and spanned both the acute and convalescent phases of COVID-19. The material from the prospective study consisted of cDNA or gDNA derived from T cells, B-cell-depleted T cells, or PBMCs. Deeply sampled blood TCRbeta repertoires from subjects exposed to, actively infected with, or recovered from COVID-19 were included in the dataset. The repertoires were made available in a free public database intended to serve as a resource for research on the immune response to SARS-CoV-2. Samples came from the ongoing ImmuneRACE study (first 160 participants) plus 1,254 subjects from 6 global collaborators. Sample metadata almost always included a de-identified subject ID, COVID-19 status, age in years and sex. Where available, HLA class I and class II types were obtained from metadata supplied by the sample provider rather than from assay-based typing. Overall study results and their limits: How much clinical and demographic metadata was included differed by source and by participant, and the metadata was provided uncurated.

From a lookup of the germline V gene, CDR1 and CDR2 are SGHAT and FQNNGV. The V end loses 6 bases and the J end loses 4 bases, and a stretch of 9 bases separates them. The CDR3 covers 13 residues, taking in both the cysteine and the phenylalanine. The DNA shown is the 39-base CDR3, in frame from base 1. This clone showed up just a few times. This clone's antigen is unknown. No base-level quality is on record; no much larger clone is a single base apart. TCRbeta CDR3 regions were amplified from genomic DNA using the immunoSEQ Assay, a bias-controlled multiplex PCR. As for the original processing: Within the assay, amplification of reference gene primers was used to estimate how many nucleated cells each sample contained. To quantify the absolute abundance of each unique TCRbeta CDR3 rearrangement, sequence reads were collapsed and filtered. For each sample, productive Simpson clonality was calculated as the square root of Simpson's diversity index across productive rearrangements. Not all clones reach the TCRdb copy of this immuneACCESS table, which keeps in-frame sequences only. Checked studies attribute under half of the gap to unresolved V genes and leave the rest unexplained. The DNA was the basis for D and trimming; V, J and clone size are from that table. This sample holds about 140,000 clones; approximately 83% were observed only once. About 1.6% of the sample rests with the top ten.

Whole blood was collected in K2EDTA tubes by collaborating institutions according to the institutions' own protocols. For TCRbeta analysis, collaborators shipped samples in one of three forms: frozen whole blood, isolated PBMCs, or DNA extracted from either of those sample types. Sequences were obtained from peripheral blood. The TCR comes from a human donor in a cohort sampled during active COVID-19. Rearrangement joined TRBV11-2 to TRBJ2-2; TRBD2 is possibly the D segment (6 matching bases). The DNA is as follows: TGTGCCAGCAGGATGACTAGCACCGGGGAGCTGTTTTTT. It specifies CASRMTSTGELFF.